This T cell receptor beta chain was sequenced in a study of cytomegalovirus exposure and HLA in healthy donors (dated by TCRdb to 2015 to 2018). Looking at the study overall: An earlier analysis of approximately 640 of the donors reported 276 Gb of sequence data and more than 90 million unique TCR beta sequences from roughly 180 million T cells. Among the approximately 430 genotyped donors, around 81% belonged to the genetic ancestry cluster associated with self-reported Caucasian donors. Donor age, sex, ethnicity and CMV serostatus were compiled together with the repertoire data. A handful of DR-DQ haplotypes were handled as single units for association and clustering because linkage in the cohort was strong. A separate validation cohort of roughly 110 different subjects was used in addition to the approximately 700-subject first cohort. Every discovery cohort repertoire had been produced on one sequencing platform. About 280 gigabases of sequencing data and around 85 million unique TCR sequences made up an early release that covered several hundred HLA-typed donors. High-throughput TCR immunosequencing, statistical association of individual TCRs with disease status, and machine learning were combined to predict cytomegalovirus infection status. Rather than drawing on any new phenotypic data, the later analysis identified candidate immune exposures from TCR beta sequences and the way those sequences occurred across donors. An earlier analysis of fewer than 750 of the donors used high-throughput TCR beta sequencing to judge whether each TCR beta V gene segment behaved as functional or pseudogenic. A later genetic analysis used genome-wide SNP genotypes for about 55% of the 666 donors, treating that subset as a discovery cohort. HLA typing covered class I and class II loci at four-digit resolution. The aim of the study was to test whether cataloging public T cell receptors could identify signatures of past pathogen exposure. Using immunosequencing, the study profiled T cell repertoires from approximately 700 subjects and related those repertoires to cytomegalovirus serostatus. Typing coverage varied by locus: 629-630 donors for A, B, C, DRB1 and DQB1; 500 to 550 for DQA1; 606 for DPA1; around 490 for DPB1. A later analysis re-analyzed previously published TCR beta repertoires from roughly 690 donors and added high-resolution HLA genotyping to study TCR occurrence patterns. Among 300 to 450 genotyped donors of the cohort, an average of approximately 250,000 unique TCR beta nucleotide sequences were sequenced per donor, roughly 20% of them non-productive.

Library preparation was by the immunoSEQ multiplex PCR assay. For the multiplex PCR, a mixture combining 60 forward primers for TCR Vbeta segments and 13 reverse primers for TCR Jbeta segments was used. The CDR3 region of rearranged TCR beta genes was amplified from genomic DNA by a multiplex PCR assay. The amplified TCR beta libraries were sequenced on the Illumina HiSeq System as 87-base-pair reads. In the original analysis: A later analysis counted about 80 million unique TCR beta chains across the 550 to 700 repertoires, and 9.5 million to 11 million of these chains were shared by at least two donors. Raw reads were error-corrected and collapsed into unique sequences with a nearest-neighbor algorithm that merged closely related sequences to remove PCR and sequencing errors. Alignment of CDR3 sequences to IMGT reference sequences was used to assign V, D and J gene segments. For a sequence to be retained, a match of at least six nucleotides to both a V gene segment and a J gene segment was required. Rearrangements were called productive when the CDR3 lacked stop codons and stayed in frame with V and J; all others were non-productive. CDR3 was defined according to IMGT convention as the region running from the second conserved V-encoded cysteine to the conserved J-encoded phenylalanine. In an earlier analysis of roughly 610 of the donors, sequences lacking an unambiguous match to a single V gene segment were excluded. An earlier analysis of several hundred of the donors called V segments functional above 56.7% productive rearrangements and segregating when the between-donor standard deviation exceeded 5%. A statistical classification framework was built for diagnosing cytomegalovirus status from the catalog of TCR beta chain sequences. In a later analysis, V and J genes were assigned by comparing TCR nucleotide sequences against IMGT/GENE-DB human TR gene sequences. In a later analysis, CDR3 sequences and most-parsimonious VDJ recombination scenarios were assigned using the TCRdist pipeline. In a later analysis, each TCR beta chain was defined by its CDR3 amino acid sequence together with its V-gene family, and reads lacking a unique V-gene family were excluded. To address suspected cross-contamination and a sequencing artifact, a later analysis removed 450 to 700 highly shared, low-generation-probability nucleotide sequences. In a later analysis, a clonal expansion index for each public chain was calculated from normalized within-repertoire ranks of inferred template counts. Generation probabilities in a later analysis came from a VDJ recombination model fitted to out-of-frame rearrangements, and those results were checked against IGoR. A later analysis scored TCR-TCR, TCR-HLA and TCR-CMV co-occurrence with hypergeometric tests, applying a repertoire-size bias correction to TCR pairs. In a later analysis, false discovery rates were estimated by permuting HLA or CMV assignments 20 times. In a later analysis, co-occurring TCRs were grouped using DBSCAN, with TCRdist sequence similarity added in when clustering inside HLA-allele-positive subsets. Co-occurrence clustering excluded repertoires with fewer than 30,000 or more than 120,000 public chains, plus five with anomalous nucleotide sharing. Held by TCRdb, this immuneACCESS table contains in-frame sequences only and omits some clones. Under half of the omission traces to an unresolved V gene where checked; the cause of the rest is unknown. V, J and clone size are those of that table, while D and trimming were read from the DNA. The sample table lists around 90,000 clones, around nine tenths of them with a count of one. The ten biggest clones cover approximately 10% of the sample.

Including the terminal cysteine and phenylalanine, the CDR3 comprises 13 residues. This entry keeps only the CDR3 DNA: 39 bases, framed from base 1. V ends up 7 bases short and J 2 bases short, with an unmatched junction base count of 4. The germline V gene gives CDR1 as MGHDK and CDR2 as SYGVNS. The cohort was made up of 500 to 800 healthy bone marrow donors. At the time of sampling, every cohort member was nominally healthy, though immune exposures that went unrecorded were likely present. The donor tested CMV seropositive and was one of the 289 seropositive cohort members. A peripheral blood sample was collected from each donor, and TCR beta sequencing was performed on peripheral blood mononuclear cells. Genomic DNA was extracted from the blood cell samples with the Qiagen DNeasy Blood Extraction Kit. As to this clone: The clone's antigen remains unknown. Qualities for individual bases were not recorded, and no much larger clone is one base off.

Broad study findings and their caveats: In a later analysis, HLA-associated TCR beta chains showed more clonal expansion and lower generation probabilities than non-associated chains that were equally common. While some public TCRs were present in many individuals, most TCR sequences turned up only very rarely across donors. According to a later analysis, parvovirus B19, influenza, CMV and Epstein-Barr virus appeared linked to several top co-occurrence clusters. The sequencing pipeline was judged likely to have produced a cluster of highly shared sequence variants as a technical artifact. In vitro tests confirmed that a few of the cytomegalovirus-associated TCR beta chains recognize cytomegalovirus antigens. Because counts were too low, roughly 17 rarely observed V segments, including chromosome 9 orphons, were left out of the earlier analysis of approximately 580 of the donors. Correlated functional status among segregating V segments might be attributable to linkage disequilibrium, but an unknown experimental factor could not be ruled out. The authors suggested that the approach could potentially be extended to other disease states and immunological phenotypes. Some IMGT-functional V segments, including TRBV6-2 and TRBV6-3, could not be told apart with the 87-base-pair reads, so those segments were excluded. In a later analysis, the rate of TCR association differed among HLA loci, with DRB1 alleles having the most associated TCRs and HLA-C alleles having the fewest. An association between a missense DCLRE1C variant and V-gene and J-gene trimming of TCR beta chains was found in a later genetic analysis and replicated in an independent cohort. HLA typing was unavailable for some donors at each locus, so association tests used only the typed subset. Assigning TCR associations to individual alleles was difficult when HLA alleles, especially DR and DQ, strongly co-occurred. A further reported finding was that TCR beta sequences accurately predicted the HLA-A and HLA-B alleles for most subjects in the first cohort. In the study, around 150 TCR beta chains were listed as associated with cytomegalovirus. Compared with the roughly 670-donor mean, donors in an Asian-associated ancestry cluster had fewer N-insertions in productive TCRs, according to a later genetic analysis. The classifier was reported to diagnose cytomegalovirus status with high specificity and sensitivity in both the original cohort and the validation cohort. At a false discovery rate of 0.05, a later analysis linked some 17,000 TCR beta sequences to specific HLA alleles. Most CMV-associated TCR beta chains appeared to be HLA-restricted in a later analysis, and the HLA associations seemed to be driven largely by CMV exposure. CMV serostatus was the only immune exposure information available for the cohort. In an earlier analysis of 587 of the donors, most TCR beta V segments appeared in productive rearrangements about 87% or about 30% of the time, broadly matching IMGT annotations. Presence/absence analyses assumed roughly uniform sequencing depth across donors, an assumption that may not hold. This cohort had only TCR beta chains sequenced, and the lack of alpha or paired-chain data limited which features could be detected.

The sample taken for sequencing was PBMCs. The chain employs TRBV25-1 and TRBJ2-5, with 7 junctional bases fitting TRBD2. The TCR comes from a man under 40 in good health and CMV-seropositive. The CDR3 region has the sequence CASTKGGQETQYF. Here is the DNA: TGTGCCAGCACCAAGGGAGGGCAAGAGACCCAGTACTTC.